This entry lists 24 T cell receptor beta chains sequenced from one sample in a study of spatial heterogeneity in lung cancer. TCRdb processed the 5' RACE reads anew with MiXCR; each CDR3 protein has one entry. The sample has about 48,000 distinct CDR3 sequences, about 5.8% seen once. Time point reported: sample taken at primary tumor resection. Whole RNA obtained from tumor, nontumor lung or frozen PBMC underwent sequencing without sorting. The sample here was PBMCs, taken at surgery. The origin of the receptors is a male donor with early-stage non-small cell lung cancer.

The chain recombines TRBV15 with TRBJ1-3, with D uncertain. Germline lookup yields CDR1 LNHNV and CDR2 YYDKDF (reference sequence). Trimming left V 0 bases short and J 0 bases short, with 6 bases between. The CDR3 spans 15 residues. Here the CDR3 reads CATSRDRNSGNTIYF. CDR3 DNA sequence: TGTGCCACCAGCAGAGATAGGAACTCTGGAAACACCATATATTTT.

This clonotype was detected many times. The chain joins TRBV19 to TRBJ2-7; the match to TRBD1 covers 11 bases. Trimming cost V 4 bases and J 6 bases; bases outside gene matches: 5. There are 14 residues in the CDR3. CDR1 is LNHDA and CDR2 is SQIVND in the germline V gene (reference sequence). The CDR3 loop reads CASSRPGTGGEQYF. Here the CDR3 DNA reads TGTGCCAGTAGTAGACCCGGGACAGGGGGCGAGCAGTACTTC.

This clonotype came up a few times. V usage is TRBV7-6 and J usage is TRBJ2-3; 7 nucleotides match TRBD2. Trimming at V came to 3 bases and at J to 10 bases, leaving 7 bases not matched to a gene. Germline lookup yields CDR1 SGHVS and CDR2 FNYEAQ. This CDR3 has 13 residues. The CDR3 here is CASSFGIREAQYF. CDR3 bases: TGTGCCAGCAGCTTTGGTATACGGGAGGCGCAGTATTTT.

This clonotype was picked up many times. The J gene is TRBJ1-1, the V gene TRBV3-1, with 7 bases lining up with TRBD1. V dropped 4 bases and J dropped 4; count of bases not matched to a gene: 3. The CDR3 is made up of 13 amino acids. CDR1 LGHDT and CDR2 YNNKEL come from the germline V gene (reference sequence). CDR3 DNA sequence: TGTGCCAGCAGCCCAGGGGGTGGCACTGAAGCTTTCTTT. Its protein product is CASSPGGGTEAFF.

Many counts were recorded for this clonotype. The chain recombines TRBV20-1 with TRBJ2-4; D possibly corresponds to TRBD2 (6 bases). Germline V CDR1 and CDR2: DFQATT, SNEGSKA (reference sequence). The CDR3 has 12 residues. Trimming removed 6 bases from V and 12 bases from J, with 18 bases in between. The CDR3 bases are TGCAGTGCCGCCGGGACTGGGAAGGGTCAGTACTTC. This gives the protein CSAAGTGKGQYF.

This clonotype was recorded many times. The V and J genes are TRBV28 and TRBJ1-6; tentative D call: TRBD1 (5 bases). From germline, CDR1 is MDHEN and CDR2 SYDVKM. The CDR3 is made up of 14 amino acids. V lost 5 bases to trimming and J lost 10 bases, with 15 bases between them. CDR3 region: CASSPRGRGSPLHF. The DNA of the CDR3 is TGTGCCAGCAGTCCTAGGGGAAGAGGGTCACCCCTCCACTTT.

This clonotype was seen at least ten times. The rearrangement links TRBV7-2 to TRBJ2-5; TRBD1 agrees at 7 bases. This CDR3 comprises 13 residues. Looked up from germline, CDR1 is SGHTA and CDR2 is FQGNSA. Losses at the gene ends were 6 bases for V and 5 bases for J; bases not matched to a gene: 6. The CDR3 bases are TGTGCCAGCAGTCGTGACAGGGCGGAGACCCAGTACTTC. As protein: CASSRDRAETQYF. Complete variable domain (other parts from reference TRBV7-2 and TRBJ2-5): GAGVSQSPSNKVTEKGKDVELRCDPISGHTALYWYRQSLGQGLEFLIYFQGNSAPDKSGLPSDRFSAERTGGSVSTLTIQRTQQEDSAVYLCASSRDRAETQYFGPGTRLLVL.

This clonotype was counted ten times or more. J is TRBJ2-7 and V is TRBV28; a weak D match, TRBD1 (6 bases). The CDR3 length is 13 residues. Germline V gene data show CDR1 as MDHEN and CDR2 as SYDVKM. V was shortened by 7 bases and J by 4 bases, with 14 bases between the two germline ends. The CDR3 sequence is CASTRGRGYEQYF. In nucleotides, the CDR3 is TGTGCCAGCACCCGCGGAAGGGGGTACGAGCAGTACTTC.

This clonotype appeared many times. The chain carries TRBV3-1 and TRBJ2-3, with TRBD2 as a possible D gene (6 bases). Germline V CDR1 and CDR2: LGHDT, YNNKEL (reference sequence). The CDR3 is 16 residues long. The ends were cut back, 1 base at V and 1 base at J, with 12 bases in the middle. The CDR3 here is CASSQVPGLGTDTQYF. The CDR3, as DNA: TGTGCCAGCAGCCAAGTCCCGGGACTCGGCACAGATACGCAGTATTTT.

This clonotype was observed at least ten times. This chain uses TRBV20-1 with TRBJ2-1; TRBD2 aligns across 7 bases. This CDR3 has 15 amino acids. Germline V gene sequence: CDR1 DFQATT, CDR2 SNEGSKA (reference sequence). V shed 6 bases, J shed 2 bases, and the junction held 10 bases outside the gene matches. The CDR3 DNA reads as TGCAGTGCCCTGGTCGGGGGAGGGGCCTACAATGAGCAGTTCTTC. Encoded protein: CSALVGGGAYNEQFF.

This clonotype was counted many times. V and J are TRBV20-1 and TRBJ2-7; TRBD2 matches at 13 bases. The CDR3 totals 14 residues. V lost 6 bases to trimming and J lost 3 bases; unmatched junction nucleotides: 5. Germline values: CDR1 DFQATT, CDR2 SNEGSKA (reference sequence). CDR3 nucleotide sequence: TGCAGTGCCAAGGGACTAGCGGGAAACTACGAGCAGTACTTC. It codes for CSAKGLAGNYEQYF.

There are many counts of this clonotype. This chain links TRBV6-4 with TRBJ2-1; the match to TRBD1 covers 7 bases. Per germline, CDR1 MRHNA and CDR2 SNTAGT. The CDR3 is made up of 15 amino acids. V trimming: 3 bases; J trimming: 8 bases; junction bases outside the gene matches: 10. As DNA, the CDR3 is TGTGCCAGCAGTGAAGGGGGCCAAAGGATCCATGAGCAGTTCTTC. It encodes CASSEGGQRIHEQFF.

Ten or more counts support this clonotype. V usage is TRBV2 and J usage is TRBJ1-5; D is ambiguous. This CDR3 is 16 amino acids long. Germline-derived CDR1 and CDR2 are SNHLY and FYNNEI. With 3 bases removed from V and 1 base from J, the gap between germline ends came to 13 bases. CDR3 DNA sequence: TGTGCCAGCAGTGAGTCGTGGCACGGAAGCAATCAGCCCCAGCATTTT. This translates into CASSESWHGSNQPQHF.

This clonotype was seen a few times. The genes are TRBV12-3 or TRBV12-4 and TRBJ2-5, with TRBD1 matching over 9 bases. The J segment lost 4 bases and the V segment lost 4 bases, leaving 7 bases of the junction unmatched. This CDR3 comprises 15 residues. CDR3 in amino acids: CASSSTRDRVETQYF. CDR3 coding DNA: TGTGCCAGCAGTTCCACCAGGGACAGGGTAGAGACCCAGTACTTC.

In its sample, this clonotype is medium-sized (0.01 to 0.1%). The V call is TRBV7-2, the J call TRBJ2-5, with TRBD1 identical over 10 bases. The V gene's germline CDR1 is SGHTA and CDR2 FQGNSA. J was trimmed by 6 bases and V by 4 bases; bases with no gene match: 11. The CDR3 runs 16 residues. The CDR3 reads CASSSRRGDRGQTQYF. In nucleotides, the CDR3 is TGTGCCAGCAGCTCCCGTAGGGGGGACAGGGGACAGACCCAGTACTTC.

This clonotype appeared a few times. This chain uses TRBV4-3 with TRBJ1-1; 7 nucleotides align to TRBD1. CDR3 length equals 15 residues. The V and J ends lost 4 bases and 5 bases, in that order; junction bases with no gene match: 10. Per germline, CDR1 LGHNA and CDR2 YSLEER. This chain's CDR3 is CASSRRYRGGTEAFF. The CDR3 DNA reads as TGCGCCAGCAGCCGCCGTTACAGGGGTGGAACTGAAGCTTTCTTT.

This chain uses TRBV28 with TRBJ1-1; D is unresolved. Looked up from germline, CDR1 is MDHEN and CDR2 is SYDVKM. The germline V and J ends were trimmed by 8 bases and 5 bases, with 24 bases remaining between them. CDR3 size: 16 residues. As DNA, the CDR3 is TGTGCCAGCTGTTCTTTGGTGCGGACTCTCAAGACTGAAGCTTTCTTT. Protein product: CASCSLVRTLKTEAFF.

This clonotype was seen at least ten times. J is TRBJ2-3 and V is TRBV5-5; 10 bases match TRBD1. CDR1 and CDR2 from the germline V gene are SGHKS and YYEKEE (reference sequence). With 5 bases clipped from V and 9 bases from J, the junction kept 9 bases outside the gene matches. This CDR3 comprises 14 residues. The DNA of the CDR3 is TGTGCCAGCAGTTTTGGGACAGGGGAGACCACGCAGTATTTT. Its protein product is CASSFGTGETTQYF. Looking up the rest from reference TRBV5-5 and TRBJ2-3 gives the full variable domain: DAGVTQSPTHLIKTRGQQVTLRCSPISGHKSVSWYQQVLGQGPQFIFQYYEKEERGRGNFPDRFSARQFPNYSSELNVNALLLGDSALYLCASSFGTGETTQYFGPGTRLTVL.

There are many counts of this clonotype. The rearrangement joins TRBV5-4 to TRBJ2-3; no clear D gene. Germline lookup yields CDR1 SGHNT and CDR2 YYREEE (reference sequence). The CDR3 has 14 residues. Between the trimmed V and J ends, which lost 4 bases and 1 base, there was a span of 10 bases. The CDR3: CASSRKEGTDTQYF. The CDR3 DNA is TGTGCCAGCAGCCGGAAAGAAGGCACAGATACGCAGTATTTT.

This clonotype has at least ten counts. This chain connects TRBV6-5 to TRBJ2-7, with TRBD2 matching over 7 bases. This CDR3 is built from 14 residues. V shed 4 bases, J shed 2 bases, and the junction held 5 bases outside the gene matches. Germline CDR1 and CDR2: MNHEY and SVGAGI. The CDR3, as DNA: TGTGCCAGCAGTTCGGCCGGGGGGACCTACGAGCAGTACTTC. As protein: CASSSAGGTYEQYF.

This clonotype was observed at least ten times. The chain's CDR3 is CASRPEANWSPLHF. CDR3 sequence (DNA): TGCGCCAGCAGACCGGAGGCCAATTGGTCACCCCTCCACTTT. The chain carries TRBV5-1 and TRBJ1-6; D gene uncertain. The CDR3 extends over 14 amino acids. CDR1 is SGHRS and CDR2 is YFSETQ in the germline V gene. V lost 5 bases and J lost 10, with 16 bases in between.

This clonotype has a count of ten or more. The V gene is TRBV5-1, the J gene TRBJ2-6; TRBD2 agrees at 14 bases. Looked up from germline, CDR1 is SGHRS and CDR2 is YFSETQ. Germline trimming cut 1 base from V and 0 bases from J; bases unmatched to any gene: 3. CDR3 length: 19 residues. CDR3 sequence: CASSLRLAGGNSGANVLTF. DNA of the CDR3: TGCGCCAGCAGCTTGAGACTAGCGGGAGGGAACTCTGGGGCCAACGTCCTGACTTTC.

Note on this clonotype: This may be a read error, as it is one base from a much larger clone. The genes are TRBV29-1 and TRBJ2-7, with 7 bases matching TRBD1. V dropped 7 bases and J dropped 1; count of bases not matched to a gene: 10. Per germline, CDR1 SQVTM and CDR2 ANQGSEA. CDR3 length: 14 residues. The CDR3 nucleotides are TGCAGCGCCGCGACCGAGACAGGGTCCTACGAGCAGTACTTC. Its translation: CSAATETGSYEQYF.

On this clonotype: One end of the junction does not line up with germline, which may come from a read error. V is TRBV5-1 and J is TRBJ2-1; 10 bases are shared with TRBD1. Germline loops: CDR1 SGHRS, CDR2 YFSETQ. CDR3 length equals 15 residues. CDR3 residues: CVSSFDRGRVSEQFF. CDR3 sequence (DNA): TGCGTCAGCAGCTTTGACAGGGGGCGGGTCAGTGAGCAGTTCTTC.